Shown below are 32 T cell receptor beta chains from a single sample sequenced in a study of T-cell reconstitution after alpha-beta-depleted transplantation in children. Unique molecular identifiers were incorporated during preparation of the TCRbeta library. TCRdb ran MiXCR on the PCR reads and lists one entry per CDR3 protein. The sample has under 300,000 distinct CDR3 sequences, roughly 10% seen once. The source was peripheral blood, collected 180 days after TCRalphabeta/CD19-depleted stem cell transplant. All receptors derive from a male patient between 2 and 9 years old who had a stem cell transplant for chronic granulomatous disease, so the T cells may come from the graft donor.

This clonotype was detected many times. The chain employs TRBV7-6 and TRBJ2-3; D ambiguous. V was shortened by 3 bases and J by 0 bases, with 10 bases between the two germline ends. CDR1 and CDR2 (germline): SGHVS, FNYEAQ. This CDR3 has 15 residues. CDR3 sequence reads: CASSLNPLSTDTQYF. CDR3 DNA sequence: TGTGCCAGCAGCTTGAACCCTCTTAGCACAGATACGCAGTATTTT.

The table lists this clonotype with many counts. The chain couples TRBV29-1 to TRBJ2-3; tentative D call: TRBD1 (5 bases). In germline, CDR1 is SQVTM, CDR2 ANQGSEA. The V end lost 4 bases, the J end lost 6 bases, and 8 bases lay between the germline ends. The CDR3 is 11 amino acids. The CDR3: CSVAKGDTQYF. DNA of the CDR3: TGCAGCGTTGCTAAGGGGGATACGCAGTATTTT.

Ten or more counts support this clonotype. The chain combines TRBV20-1 with TRBJ2-1; tentative D call: TRBD2 (6 bases). The CDR3 spans 15 residues. Germline lookup yields CDR1 DFQATT and CDR2 SNEGSKA (reference sequence). V was clipped by 6 bases and J by 4 bases, with 19 bases between them. The chain's CDR3 is CSAQTLAHPYNEQFF. The DNA of the CDR3 is TGCAGTGCCCAGACTCTAGCGCACCCATACAATGAGCAGTTCTTC.

This clonotype appeared many times. The rearrangement joins TRBV10-3 to TRBJ2-7; 12 positions agree with TRBD2. The germline gives CDR1 ENHRY, CDR2 SYGVKD. The CDR3 loop spans 13 amino acids. V shed 10 bases, J shed 7 bases, and the junction held 8 bases outside the gene matches. This CDR3 reads CATELAGGGEQYF. Written as DNA, the CDR3 is TGTGCCACAGAACTAGCGGGAGGCGGGGAGCAGTACTTC.

At least ten counts were recorded for this clonotype. The rearrangement links TRBV20-1 to TRBJ2-3; 8 nucleotides agree with TRBD2. The length of the CDR3 is 15 residues. Germline V gene lookup returns CDR1 DFQATT and CDR2 SNEGSKA (reference sequence). J lost 2 bases, V lost 5 bases, and 9 bases had no gene match. For the CDR3, the DNA is TGCAGTGCTGATAAGGAGCGGGAGATCACAGATACGCAGTATTTT. It codes for CSADKEREITDTQYF.

This clonotype turned up a few times. The CDR3 region is CSASPGAGSGNTIYF. CDR3 bases: TGCAGTGCGAGCCCTGGGGCCGGTTCTGGAAACACCATATATTTT. This chain uses TRBV20-1 with TRBJ1-3; weak D call: TRBD1 (5 bases). With 6 bases removed from V and 1 base from J, the gap between germline ends came to 16 bases. The CDR3 is 15 amino acids. CDR1 and CDR2 (germline): DFQATT, SNEGSKA (reference sequence).

This clonotype was seen repeatedly, ten times or more. The CDR3 sequence is CASRTLYSGRNTEAFF. CDR3 coding DNA: TGTGCCAGCAGAACCCTCTACTCGGGAAGGAACACTGAAGCTTTCTTT. The chain couples TRBV11-2 to TRBJ1-1; D gene ambiguous. Germline V lookup: CDR1 SGHAT, CDR2 FQNNGV. This CDR3 is 16 amino acids long. V lost 6 bases to trimming and J lost 1 base, with 18 bases between them.

The chain combines TRBV19 with TRBJ1-5; no firm D call. Germline V gene lookup returns CDR1 LNHDA and CDR2 SQIVND (reference sequence). The CDR3 consists of 12 residues. V was cut by 9 bases and J by 2 bases, with 8 bases left in between. The CDR3, as DNA: TGTGCCAGGACGGTCGGCAATCAGCCCCAGCATTTT. Amino acid sequence: CARTVGNQPQHF.

This clonotype was found a few times. This chain joins TRBV27 and TRBJ2-7; the D gene is possibly TRBD1 (6 bases). Germline V lookup: CDR1 MNHEY, CDR2 SMNVEV (reference sequence). V dropped 6 bases and J dropped 3 bases, with 18 bases sitting between them. This CDR3 is built from 15 residues. The CDR3 DNA sequence: TGTGCCAGCAGCCTTTCCACAGGGAGTCACTACGAGCAGTACTTC. The encoded protein is CASSLSTGSHYEQYF.

This clonotype was picked up many times. The rearrangement uses TRBV6-5 and TRBJ2-3; TRBD2 agrees at 12 bases. This CDR3 has 14 residues. CDR1 MNHEY and CDR2 SVGAGI come from the germline V gene. The ends lost 4 bases at V and 14 bases at J; junction bases unmatched: 10. CDR3 amino acids: CASSSTSGGTRRYF. The CDR3 DNA is TGTGCCAGCAGTTCGACTAGCGGGGGAACCCGTCGGTATTTT.

V is TRBV20-1 and J is TRBJ2-1; D perhaps matches TRBD2 (5 bases). The V end was cut by 3 bases, the J end by 8 bases, with 8 bases between. The CDR3 totals 11 residues. From germline, CDR1 is DFQATT and CDR2 SNEGSKA (reference sequence). CDR3 sequence (DNA): TGCAGTGCTAGGCCGGACTATGAGCAGTTCTTC. As protein: CSARPDYEQFF.

In this sample, this clonotype turned up many times. The rearrangement uses TRBV21-1 and TRBJ2-5; TRBD2, the table's D call, lacks a check against the DNA. TRBV21-1 corresponds to a pseudogene. The CDR3 sequence is 17 residues long. The CDR3 spells CASSIRGTSGSKETQYF. The CDR3 region has the DNA TGTGCCAGCAGCATTCGTGGGACTAGCGGGAGCAAAGAGACCCAGTACTTC.

The chain joins TRBV19 to TRBJ1-2; 9 bases are a match to TRBD1. The CDR3 is 16 amino acids. The germline V gene has CDR1 LNHDA and CDR2 SQIVND (reference sequence). J gave up 4 bases and V 4 bases, and 10 bases lay outside the gene matches. The CDR3 coding sequence is TGTGCCAGTAGTAACCGGGACAGGGAAGGATCCTATGGCTACACCTTC. As protein: CASSNRDREGSYGYTF.

This clonotype occurred many times. The CDR3 protein is CASSLTQWGHGYTF. The CDR3, as DNA: TGTGCCAGCAGTTTAACCCAGTGGGGGCATGGCTACACCTTC. The chain is built from TRBV12-3 or TRBV12-4 and TRBJ1-2; weak D call: TRBD1 (6 bases). CDR3 length equals 14 residues. The ends were cut back, 2 bases at V and 6 bases at J, with 13 bases in the middle.

Many counts were recorded for this clonotype. The chain couples TRBV12-3 or TRBV12-4 to TRBJ2-3; D perhaps matches TRBD2 (6 bases). This CDR3 has 16 residues. V lost 6 bases and J lost 0, with 16 bases in between. The CDR3 DNA sequence: TGTGCCAGCAGCCCCCCCGCGGGGCGAAGCACAGATACGCAGTATTTT. Its translation: CASSPPAGRSTDTQYF.

This clonotype showed up many times. The chain combines TRBV12-3 or TRBV12-4 with TRBJ2-2; D unclear. This CDR3 spans 13 amino acids. The V end was cut by 3 bases, the J end by 1 base, with 3 bases between. CDR3 sequence reads: CASSFGNTGELFF. The CDR3 bases are TGTGCCAGCAGTTTCGGGAACACCGGGGAGCTGTTTTTT.

The chain employs TRBV6-1 and TRBJ2-1; D is unresolved. The CDR3 has 15 residues. V lost 3 bases and J 0 bases, leaving 9 bases between the germline ends. CDR1 MNHNS and CDR2 SASEGT come from the germline V gene. CDR3 protein: CASSEAASSYNEQFF. CDR3 DNA sequence: TGTGCCAGCAGTGAGGCGGCCAGCTCCTACAATGAGCAGTTCTTC.

The gene calls are TRBV3-1 and TRBJ1-1; 12 bases are shared with TRBD1. J lost 3 bases, V lost 5 bases, and 10 bases had no gene match. Germline V CDR1 and CDR2: LGHDT, YNNKEL (reference sequence). CDR3 length: 17 residues. The CDR3 protein is CASSTSGTGGAYTEAFF. The CDR3 DNA sequence: TGTGCCAGCAGCACGTCCGGGACAGGGGGCGCCTACACTGAAGCTTTCTTT.

The chain is built from TRBV28 and TRBJ2-7; D remains ambiguous. V lost 3 bases and J lost 8, with 11 bases in between. Germline values: CDR1 MDHEN, CDR2 SYDVKM. The CDR3 is 12 amino acids. Written as DNA, the CDR3 is TGTGCCAGCAGTTTCCTGGGTCTCCAGCAGTACTTC. Translating gives CASSFLGLQQYF.

This clonotype was seen repeatedly, ten times or more. The chain is built from TRBV6-2 or TRBV6-3 and TRBJ2-2; D possibly matches TRBD1 or TRBD2 (5 bases each). The ends were cut back, 2 bases at V and 5 bases at J, with 12 bases in the middle. The germline V gene encodes CDR1 MNHEY and CDR2 SVGEGT. The CDR3 length is 15 residues. In DNA, the CDR3 is TGTGCCAGCAGTTACGGGGTGGGGACGACCGGGGAGCTGTTTTTT. Translated: CASSYGVGTTGELFF.

On this clonotype: A much larger clone is a single base away; this may be a read error. This chain connects TRBV28 to TRBJ2-5, with 8 bases matching TRBD2. The CDR3 is 17 amino acids. Germline V gives CDR1 MDHEN, CDR2 SYDVKM. With V trimmed by 3 bases and J by 5 bases, 14 bases remained unmatched. The CDR3, as DNA: TGTGCCAGCAGTTTCGGCTTTGGGCGGGAGGAAGGGGAGACCCAGTACTTC. It translates to CASSFGFGREEGETQYF. The variable domain in full, with the rest retrieved from reference TRBV28 and TRBJ2-5, is DVKVTQSSRYLVKRTGEKVFLECVQDMDHENMFWYRQDPGLGLRLIYFSYDVKMKEKGDIPEGYSVSREKKERFSLILESASTNQTSMYLCASSFGFGREEGETQYFGPGTRLLVL.

This rearrangement joins TRBV11-2 to TRBJ2-2; possibly TRBD2 for D (5 bases). Germline V CDR1 and CDR2: SGHAT, FQNNGV. The CDR3 totals 17 residues. V lost 2 bases to trimming and J lost 4 bases, with 17 bases between them. The CDR3: CASSLILFVGSTGELFF. The CDR3 DNA sequence: TGTGCCAGCAGCTTAATTCTGTTTGTAGGGAGCACCGGGGAGCTGTTTTTT.

This clonotype was detected ten times or more. The chain couples TRBV7-8 to TRBJ2-5, with no clear D. Per the germline V gene, CDR1 is SGHVS and CDR2 is FQNEAQ. CDR3 length: 19 residues. The V end lost 4 bases, the J end lost 2 bases, and 26 bases lay between the germline ends. The CDR3 DNA reads TGTGCCAGCAGCTCCCCGCAGCCCCCGACGCTACAATCACAAGAGACCCAGTACTTC. Translating gives CASSSPQPPTLQSQETQYF.

This clonotype was found many times. V usage is TRBV9 and J usage is TRBJ2-3, with a possible D match to TRBD2 (5 bases). This CDR3 is 17 amino acids long. CDR1 and CDR2 (germline): SGDLS, YYNGEE. V gave up 3 bases and J gave up 4 bases, with 21 bases separating them. CDR3 in amino acids: CASSAPIRGPAADTQYF. The CDR3 DNA reads TGTGCCAGCAGCGCTCCTATTCGGGGTCCGGCGGCAGATACGCAGTATTTT.

As to this clonotype: This could be a read error, since a much larger clone is one nucleotide away. The V call is TRBV15, the J call TRBJ2-5; TRBD2 might be the D (6 bases). The CDR3 loop spans 15 amino acids. With 0 bases removed from V and 3 bases from J, the gap between germline ends came to 11 bases. The germline V gene encodes CDR1 LNHNV and CDR2 YYDKDF (reference sequence). The CDR3 DNA reads as TGTGCCACCAGCAGAGATCGGATAGCGGAAGAGACCCAGTACTTC. Translating gives CATSRDRIAEETQYF.

This clonotype was observed at least ten times. The rearrangement joins TRBV20-1 to TRBJ2-3; unclear D gene. V was cut by 6 bases and J by 3 bases, with 7 bases left in between. The CDR3 runs 11 residues. Germline V gene lookup returns CDR1 DFQATT and CDR2 SNEGSKA (reference sequence). CDR3 in amino acids: CSAALTDTQYF. The CDR3 DNA reads TGCAGTGCCGCTTTGACAGATACGCAGTATTTT.

The chain joins TRBV30 to TRBJ1-4; TRBD1 matches 7 bases. Germline CDR1 and CDR2: GTSNPN and SVGIG (reference sequence). Losses at the gene ends were 4 bases for V and 5 bases for J; bases not matched to a gene: 4. This CDR3 is 13 amino acids long. The CDR3 DNA is TGTGCCTGGACCCGACAGGGCAATGAAAAACTGTTTTTT. Translation gives CAWTRQGNEKLFF.

At least ten counts were recorded for this clonotype. The chain has TRBV4-2 and TRBJ1-6; D is unresolved. CDR1 is LGHNA, CDR2 YNFKEQ, per germline. This CDR3 has 19 residues. V was clipped by 3 bases and J by 0 bases, with 18 bases between them. The chain's CDR3 is CASSHQRTNRSSYNSPLHF. CDR3 bases: TGTGCCAGCAGCCACCAACGGACGAATCGGAGCTCCTATAATTCACCCCTCCACTTT.

This clonotype was seen at least ten times. The chain uses TRBV19 and TRBJ1-5, with TRBD1 as a possible D gene (6 bases). The V end was cut by 9 bases, the J end by 1 base, with 10 bases between. Germline V gene sequence: CDR1 LNHDA, CDR2 SQIVND (reference sequence). CDR3 length: 13 residues. The CDR3 protein is CASGGLSNQPQHF. CDR3 DNA: TGTGCCAGCGGGGGCTTAAGCAATCAGCCCCAGCATTTT.

This clonotype was recorded at least ten times. The chain is built from TRBV12-3 or TRBV12-4 and TRBJ1-5; D might be TRBD1 (6 bases). Trimming took 3 bases from V and 7 from J, leaving 10 bases between them. CDR3 length equals 13 residues. CDR3 region: CASSFRGGQPQHF. The DNA for the CDR3 is TGTGCCAGCAGTTTTAGGGGGGGGCAGCCCCAGCATTTT.

This clonotype was counted many times. The chain combines TRBV25-1 with TRBJ2-3, with D possibly TRBD2 on 7 matching bases. Germline lookup yields CDR1 MGHDK and CDR2 SYGVNS. The CDR3 is made up of 16 amino acids. The ends were cut back, 8 bases at V and 0 bases at J, with 18 bases in the middle. The CDR3 nucleotides are TGTGCCAGCTTGGGTGGCCCGGGGGGCAGCACAGATACGCAGTATTTT. It encodes CASLGGPGGSTDTQYF.

This clonotype occurred many times. The CDR3 protein is CASSYGDRSRGEQFF. CDR3 in DNA: TGTGCCAGCAGTTACGGGGACAGGTCTAGGGGTGAGCAGTTCTTC. The chain uses TRBV6-5 and TRBJ2-1; 8 bases match TRBD1. The V gene end was trimmed by 2 bases and the J gene end by 9 bases; junction bases not matched to a gene: 9. CDR3 length equals 15 residues. CDR1 is MNHEY, CDR2 SVGAGI, per germline.